The next 25 T cell receptor beta chains were all read from a single sample in a study of Graves' ophthalmopathy and Graves' hyperthyroidism. Amplified TCR beta CDR3 regions were obtained using RNA transcripts as template. The authors performed first-round RT-PCR with HTBI primers and then a second-round multiplex PCR. Via MiXCR, TCRdb re-called the multiplex PCR reads, giving one row per CDR3 protein. The data show about 180,000 distinct CDR3 sequences, over 35% seen once. The sequenced material came from peripheral blood. Every receptor here comes from a woman aged 40 to 49 with Graves' ophthalmopathy.

This clonotype was seen repeatedly, ten times or more. J is TRBJ2-7 and V is TRBV6-2 or TRBV6-3, with D tentatively TRBD1 or TRBD2 (5 bases each). The CDR3 extends over 14 amino acids. Germline V gene sequence: CDR1 MNHEY, CDR2 SVGEGT. Trimming stripped 2 bases from V and 3 bases from J, with 11 bases between. Written as DNA, the CDR3 is TGTGCCAGCAGTTACACTGGGACGAACTACGAGCAGTACTTC. This translates into CASSYTGTNYEQYF.

This sequence joins TRBV29-1 and TRBJ2-5; 8 bases map to TRBD1. The trim removed 4 bases at V and 1 base at J, leaving 8 bases unmatched. CDR1 and CDR2 (germline): SQVTM, ANQGSEA. The CDR3 has 15 amino acids. CDR3 residues: CSVGQTGTGQETQYF. The CDR3 DNA reads TGCAGCGTTGGACAAACCGGGACAGGCCAAGAGACCCAGTACTTC. The full variable domain, rest sourced from reference TRBV29-1 and TRBJ2-5, is SAVISQKPSRDICQRGTSLTIQCQVDSQVTMMFWYRQQPGQSLTLIATANQGSEATYESGFVIDKFPISRPNLTFSTLTVSNMSPEDSSIYLCSVGQTGTGQETQYFGPGTRLLVL.

The chain carries TRBV6-1 and TRBJ1-2, with a tentative D call TRBD1 (6 bases). The CDR3 contains 13 residues. V was shortened by 6 bases and J by 8 bases, with 16 bases between the two germline ends. CDR1 MNHNS and CDR2 SASEGT come from the germline V gene. DNA for the CDR3: TGTGCCAGCAGAACTGGAGGGGGTAGAGGCTACACCTTC. Residues: CASRTGGGRGYTF.

This clonotype has at least ten counts. V gene TRBV2 combines with J gene TRBJ1-1; possibly TRBD1 for D (6 bases). The CDR3 length is 14 residues. V lost 2 bases and J 4 bases, leaving 11 bases between the germline ends. Germline CDR1 reads SNHLY; CDR2 reads FYNNEI. Here the CDR3 DNA reads TGTGCCAGCAGTGAAATCAAAGGGGGCACTGAAGCTTTCTTT. Translated, it gives CASSEIKGGTEAFF.

This clonotype came up many times. The V call is TRBV6-1, the J call TRBJ2-6, with 7 nucleotides matching TRBD1. This CDR3 has 15 residues. CDR1 and CDR2 from the germline V gene are MNHNS and SASEGT. V lost 2 bases, J lost 4 bases, and 2 bases stayed unmatched. CDR3 amino acids: CASSETGAGANVLTF. In nucleotides, the CDR3 is TGTGCCAGCAGTGAAACAGGGGCCGGGGCCAACGTCCTGACTTTC.

The chain combines TRBV27 with TRBJ2-2; D remains ambiguous. CDR3 size: 16 residues. Trimming cost V 5 bases and J 0 bases, with 13 bases left between them. From germline, CDR1 is MNHEY and CDR2 SMNVEV (reference sequence). The CDR3 region is CASSPKNITNTGELFF. DNA of the CDR3: TGTGCCAGCAGTCCAAAGAACATAACGAACACCGGGGAGCTGTTTTTT.

This clonotype has ten or more counts. The rearrangement links TRBV20-1 to TRBJ1-6; D gene ambiguous. The CDR3 is 15 amino acids. Germline loops: CDR1 DFQATT, CDR2 SNEGSKA (reference sequence). Trimming pared 1 base from V and 0 bases from J, leaving 7 bases between. The CDR3 coding sequence is TGCAGTGCTAGAGTCGCGGGCTCCTATAATTCACCCCTCCACTTT. Amino acid sequence: CSARVAGSYNSPLHF.

The CDR3 reads CASSPAEVETQYF. The DNA for the CDR3 is TGTGCCAGCAGTCCCGCCGAGGTCGAGACCCAGTACTTC. The rearrangement links TRBV7-2 to TRBJ2-5; the D is unclear. Between the trimmed V and J ends, which lost 6 bases and 5 bases, there was a span of 13 bases. The CDR3 has 13 amino acids. Germline V gene data show CDR1 as SGHTA and CDR2 as FQGNSA.

This clonotype was counted at least ten times. The rearrangement joins TRBV12-3 or TRBV12-4 to TRBJ1-5; D remains ambiguous. This CDR3 region has 15 residues. The V end lost 7 bases, the J end lost 9 bases, and 22 bases lay between the germline ends. The CDR3 sequence is CASTYSGGPPMPQHF. For the CDR3, the DNA is TGTGCCAGCACCTATTCGGGAGGCCCCCCAATGCCCCAGCATTTT.

In this sample, this clonotype turned up many times. V and J are TRBV25-1 and TRBJ1-1; D is undetermined. Germline assignment: CDR1 MGHDK and CDR2 SYGVNS. The V end lost 3 bases, the J end lost 7 bases, and 9 bases lay between the germline ends. The CDR3 loop spans 12 amino acids. CDR3 amino acids: CASSDYAGEAFF. The CDR3 bases are TGTGCCAGCAGTGATTACGCAGGTGAAGCTTTCTTT.

This rearrangement joins TRBV2 to TRBJ1-6, with D possibly matching TRBD1 (5 bases). This CDR3 has 14 residues. Germline V lookup: CDR1 SNHLY, CDR2 FYNNEI. Trimming pared 6 bases from V and 8 bases from J, leaving 14 bases between. The CDR3 here is CASSRDVADSPLHF. The CDR3 DNA sequence: TGTGCCAGCAGCCGGGACGTGGCGGATTCACCCCTCCACTTT. Looking up the rest from reference TRBV2 and TRBJ1-6 gives the full variable domain: EPEVTQTPSHQVTQMGQEVILRCVPISNHLYFYWYRQILGQKVEFLVSFYNNEISEKSEIFDDQFSVERPDGSNFTLKIRSTKLEDSAMYFCASSRDVADSPLHFGNGTRLTVT.

This clonotype has a count of ten or more. Being one base from a much bigger clone, this may be a read error. The chain carries TRBV6-1 and TRBJ1-3; 7 bases are a match to TRBD1. The CDR3 is made up of 14 amino acids. CDR1 and CDR2 (germline): MNHNS, SASEGT. The CDR3 nucleotides are TGTGCCGGTCGATTACAGGGGACTGGAATCACCATATATTTT. It translates to CAGRLQGTGITIYF.

The chain is built from TRBV12-3 or TRBV12-4 and TRBJ2-7, with TRBD2 matching 9 bases. The CDR3 extends over 14 amino acids. Trimming at V came to 3 bases and at J to 5 bases, leaving 5 bases not matched to a gene. The CDR3 sequence is CASSFAGGGNEQYF. The CDR3 DNA is TGTGCCAGCAGTTTCGCGGGAGGGGGCAACGAGCAGTACTTC.

Many counts were recorded for this clonotype. V gene TRBV19 combines with J gene TRBJ2-7; the match to TRBD1 covers 7 bases. Germline CDR1 and CDR2: LNHDA and SQIVND (reference sequence). The J segment lost 3 bases and the V segment lost 5 bases, leaving 7 bases of the junction unmatched. This CDR3 has 14 amino acids. CDR3 in DNA: TGTGCCAGTAGTCAACCGGGACAGAACTACGAGCAGTACTTC. Its protein product is CASSQPGQNYEQYF.

This clonotype was picked up one time. The rearrangement joins TRBV6-5 to TRBJ2-5; TRBD2 aligns across 12 bases. The CDR3 totals 17 residues. Unmatched junction bases numbered 3, after V lost 0 bases and J lost 1 base. Germline CDR1 MNHEY, CDR2 SVGAGI. The CDR3 DNA is TGTGCCAGCAGTTACTCTGGGACTAGCGGGTTCCAAGAGACCCAGTACTTC. It encodes CASSYSGTSGFQETQYF.

This clonotype was seen repeatedly, ten times or more. The CDR3 loop reads CASTSYGTEAFF. The CDR3 nucleotides read TGTGCCAGCACCAGTTACGGGACTGAAGCTTTCTTT. The chain is built from TRBV12-3 or TRBV12-4 and TRBJ1-1; no clear D. The V gene lost 7 bases and the J gene lost 5 bases, with 11 bases spanning the gap. The CDR3 length is 12 residues.

This rearrangement joins TRBV12-3 or TRBV12-4 to TRBJ2-5; 14 bases agree with TRBD2. CDR3 size: 18 residues. V lost 3 bases and J lost 4; bases outside the gene matches: 10. In DNA, the CDR3 is TGTGCCAGCAGTTTGGCCGGGACTAGCGGGAGCTGGAGAGAGACCCAGTACTTC. This encodes CASSLAGTSGSWRETQYF.

This clonotype was counted ten times or more. The V and J genes are TRBV28 and TRBJ1-5; maybe TRBD1 (6 bases). Looked up from germline, CDR1 is MDHEN and CDR2 is SYDVKM. This CDR3 is built from 15 residues. V lost 6 bases and J 1 base, leaving 13 bases between the germline ends. CDR3 amino acids: CASSVGTMSNQPQHF. The CDR3 bases are TGTGCCAGCAGCGTGGGGACAATGAGCAATCAGCCCCAGCATTTT.

V is TRBV2 and J is TRBJ2-5; TRBD2 aligns across 11 bases. CDR3 length equals 16 residues. V shed 6 bases and J 4 bases; nucleotides not matched to a gene: 10. CDR1 SNHLY and CDR2 FYNNEI come from the germline V gene. The CDR3 region is CASRLGLAGFGETQYF. In nucleotides, the CDR3 is TGTGCCAGCAGGCTAGGACTAGCGGGTTTCGGAGAGACCCAGTACTTC.

This clonotype was counted at least ten times. The rearrangement joins TRBV12-3 or TRBV12-4 to TRBJ1-1; D is unclear. There are 14 residues in the CDR3. V was pared by 6 bases and J by 1 base, with 12 bases between. DNA of the CDR3: TGTGCCAGCAGCATTTTCGAAAGGAACACTGAAGCTTTCTTT. Amino acid sequence: CASSIFERNTEAFF.

The V and J genes are TRBV6-5 and TRBJ1-3; D unclear. V shed 0 bases and J shed 0 bases, with 9 bases lying between them. CDR1 and CDR2 (germline): MNHEY, SVGAGI. The CDR3 loop spans 16 amino acids. The CDR3 protein is CASSYSDGSSGNTIYF. CDR3 in DNA: TGTGCCAGCAGTTACTCGGACGGGAGCTCTGGAAACACCATATATTTT.

V is TRBV6-4 and J is TRBJ2-2, with D uncertain. Germline V gene data show CDR1 as MRHNA and CDR2 as SNTAGT. V was shortened by 2 bases and J by 6 bases, with 7 bases between the two germline ends. This CDR3 contains 13 residues. The CDR3 coding sequence is TGTGCCAGCAGTGACACTGACGCCGGGGAGCTGTTTTTT. This encodes CASSDTDAGELFF.

This clonotype was found many times. Here the CDR3 reads CASSLVQDYGYTF. In DNA form, the CDR3 reads TGTGCCAGCAGTTTAGTACAGGACTATGGCTACACCTTC. The gene calls are TRBV28 and TRBJ1-2, with D possibly matching TRBD1 (5 bases). Germline V gene sequence: CDR1 MDHEN, CDR2 SYDVKM. Trimming removed 2 bases from V and 3 bases from J, with 7 bases in between. The CDR3 loop spans 13 amino acids.

This clonotype occurred many times. The gene calls are TRBV5-1 and TRBJ2-7; 12 positions agree with TRBD1. The V and J ends lost 3 bases and 7 bases, in that order; junction bases with no gene match: 8. Germline V gene lookup returns CDR1 SGHRS and CDR2 YFSETQ. This CDR3 region has 15 residues. CDR3 loop: CASSWDRGPQGEQYF. The CDR3 DNA reads as TGCGCCAGCAGCTGGGACAGGGGGCCCCAGGGGGAGCAGTACTTC.

This clonotype was recorded at least ten times. The chain carries TRBV6-5 and TRBJ1-2; D might be TRBD1 (6 bases). This CDR3 region has 14 residues. Germline V gene sequence: CDR1 MNHEY, CDR2 SVGAGI. V was clipped by 5 bases and J by 3 bases, with 13 bases between them. CDR3 residues: CASSRDTSDYGYTF. As DNA, the CDR3 is TGTGCCAGCAGTCGGGACACAAGTGACTATGGCTACACCTTC.